This TCR beta chain comes out of a study of blood T cell repertoires in COVID-19. Germline CDR1 and CDR2: MNHEY and SVGEGT. Trimming removed 2 bases at V and 2 bases at J, with 6 bases between. This CDR3 is 13 amino acids long. Generated by immunoSEQ multiplex PCR, the TCRdb table keeps only in-frame clones and is missing some. The sample shows roughly 310,000 clones, about 89% of them seen only once. Sequenced sample: PBMCs or T cells enriched from blood (not recorded which). The origin of this receptor is a woman in her forties who had recovered from COVID-19. The V gene is TRBV6-2 or TRBV6-3, the J gene TRBJ1-2, with D maybe TRBD1 (6 bases). CDR3 region: CASSYTGNYGYTF. The CDR3 region has the DNA TGTGCCAGCAGTTACACAGGGAACTATGGCTACACCTTC.